The 21 T cell receptor beta chains in this list originate from one sample, sequenced in a study of tumor-infiltrating lymphocytes in localized non-small cell lung cancer. The method was immunoSEQ multiplex PCR; TCRdb's version includes in-frame clones alone and lacks a portion of them. Here the sample spans approximately 9,000 clones, 70% to 85% being singletons. The sample taken for sequencing was uninvolved lung tissue not adjacent to the tumor. The source is a human donor with non-small cell lung cancer.

The chain employs TRBV15 and TRBJ1-1; unclear D gene. The germline V gene has CDR1 LNHNV and CDR2 YYDKDF (reference sequence). The length of the CDR3 is 15 residues. The V end lost 0 bases, the J end lost 4 bases, and 12 bases lay between the germline ends. CDR3 DNA: TGTGCCACCAGCAGAGATAGAGGGCCACTCACTGAAGCTTTCTTT. Amino acid sequence: CATSRDRGPLTEAFF.

V gene TRBV9 combines with J gene TRBJ2-7, with 11 bases identical to TRBD2. The CDR3 totals 14 residues. J was trimmed by 4 bases and V by 0 bases; bases with no gene match: 0. Germline CDR1 SGDLS, CDR2 YYNGEE. The CDR3 nucleotides read TGTGCCAGCAGCGTAGCTAGCGGGAGGTACGAGCAGTACTTC. Translated: CASSVASGRYEQYF.

The chain joins TRBV4-3 to TRBJ2-7; 10 positions match TRBD2. This CDR3 has 17 residues. Unmatched junction bases numbered 10, after V lost 4 bases and J lost 1 base. CDR1 is LGHNA and CDR2 is YSLEER in the germline V gene. The CDR3 spells CASSRTVLAGRSYEQYF. CDR3 in DNA: TGCGCCAGCAGCCGAACCGTACTAGCGGGAAGATCCTACGAGCAGTACTTC.

V usage is TRBV7-8 and J usage is TRBJ1-4; the D is unclear. The CDR3 extends over 15 amino acids. Germline V lookup: CDR1 SGHVS, CDR2 FQNEAQ. V was pared by 2 bases and J by 0 bases, with 7 bases between. CDR3 loop: CASSLISPTNEKLFF. The DNA for the CDR3 is TGTGCCAGCAGCTTAATCTCACCAACTAATGAAAAACTGTTTTTT.

The genes are TRBV2 and TRBJ2-5, with D possibly TRBD2 on 6 matching bases. Looked up from germline, CDR1 is SNHLY and CDR2 is FYNNEI. Trimming pared 1 base from V and 5 bases from J, leaving 8 bases between. The CDR3 is 13 residues long. In DNA form, the CDR3 reads TGTGCCAGCAGTGAAGGGGGGAGGGAGACCCAGTACTTC. It encodes CASSEGGRETQYF.

V is TRBV7-3 and J is TRBJ2-3, with D uncertain. This CDR3 has 13 residues. CDR1 is SGHTA, CDR2 FQGTGA, per germline. Trimming took off 2 bases at V and 2 bases at J, with 5 bases between the two ends. The chain's CDR3 is CASSLWPTDTQYF. The DNA of the CDR3 is TGTGCCAGCAGCTTATGGCCCACAGATACGCAGTATTTT. The entire variable domain, with the rest obtained from reference TRBV7-3 and TRBJ2-3, is as follows: GAGVSQTPSNKVTEKGKYVELRCDPISGHTALYWYRQSLGQGPEFLIYFQGTGAADDSGLPNDRFFAVRPEGSVSTLKIQRTERGDSAVYLCASSLWPTDTQYFGPGTRLTVL.

About this clone itself: The same CDR3 can be traced to other DNA sequences in this sample. The J gene is TRBJ2-2, the V gene TRBV5-1; unclear D gene. V shed 2 bases and J shed 0 bases, with 8 bases lying between them. Germline CDR1 reads SGHRS; CDR2 reads YFSETQ. The CDR3 sequence is 15 residues long. The CDR3 DNA is TGCGCCAGCAGCTTCCGAGACCCGAACACCGGGGAGCTGTTTTTT. Its translation is CASSFRDPNTGELFF.

This chain joins TRBV28 and TRBJ2-6, with D perhaps matching TRBD1 (6 bases). The germline CDR1 and CDR2 sequences are MDHEN and SYDVKM. CDR3 length equals 14 residues. V lost 10 bases and J lost 1, with 11 bases in between. The CDR3 sequence: CATITGSGANVLTF. CDR3 DNA: TGTGCCACCATTACAGGGTCTGGGGCCAACGTCCTGACTTTC.

V usage is TRBV4-1 and J usage is TRBJ1-3; 8 positions match TRBD1. The CDR3 runs to 16 residues. J gave up 6 bases and V 5 bases, and 12 bases lay outside the gene matches. CDR1 is MGHRA and CDR2 is YSYEKL in the germline V gene. The CDR3 sequence: CASSYLQGVLQNTIYF. The DNA for the CDR3 is TGCGCCAGCAGCTACTTACAGGGGGTGCTTCAAAACACCATATATTTT.

This chain joins TRBV7-6 and TRBJ2-7; 12 bases are a match to TRBD2. CDR1 SGHVS and CDR2 FNYEAQ come from the germline V gene. The CDR3 spans 18 residues. V lost 5 bases, J lost 7 bases, and 18 bases stayed unmatched. Here the CDR3 reads CASSPNLITSGGLDEQYF. The CDR3 DNA sequence: TGTGCCAGCAGCCCTAACTTGATCACTAGCGGGGGGTTAGATGAGCAGTACTTC. Using reference TRBV7-6 and TRBJ2-7 for the parts outside the CDR3, the full variable domain is GAGVSQSPRYKVTKRGQDVALRCDPISGHVSLYWYRQALGQGPEFLTYFNYEAQQDKSGLPNDRFSAERPEGSISTLTIQRTEQRDSAMYRCASSPNLITSGGLDEQYFGPGTRLTVT.

V is TRBV5-4 and J is TRBJ1-1; D might be TRBD1 (5 bases). V was cut by 9 bases and J by 8 bases, with 17 bases left in between. Looked up from germline, CDR1 is SGHNT and CDR2 is YYREEE (reference sequence). The CDR3 spans 12 residues. CDR3: CATREVDAEAFF. Here the CDR3 DNA reads TGTGCCACCAGGGAAGTGGACGCCGAAGCTTTCTTT.

J is TRBJ1-1 and V is TRBV5-5, with D perhaps TRBD1 (5 bases). Trimming took 0 bases from V and 7 from J, leaving 16 bases between them. This CDR3 contains 15 residues. The germline V gene has CDR1 SGHKS and CDR2 YYEKEE (reference sequence). The chain's CDR3 is CASSLAYGRAIEAFF. CDR3 nucleotide sequence: TGTGCCAGCAGCTTGGCCTACGGCAGGGCGATTGAAGCTTTCTTT.

The chain has TRBV19 and TRBJ2-1; 9 nucleotides match TRBD2. Germline CDR1 reads LNHDA; CDR2 reads SQIVND (reference sequence). V was clipped by 5 bases and J by 5 bases; unmatched bases: 7. The CDR3 has 15 residues. DNA of the CDR3: TGTGCCAGTAGTGATCTAGCGGGATTCAACAATGAGCAGTTCTTC. Amino acid sequence: CASSDLAGFNNEQFF. The whole variable domain, filled in from reference TRBV19 and TRBJ2-1, reads DGGITQSPKYLFRKEGQNVTLSCEQNLNHDAMYWYRQDPGQGLRLIYYSQIVNDFQKGDIAEGYSVSREKKESFPLTVTSAQKNPTAFYLCASSDLAGFNNEQFFGPGTRLTVL.

This clone was detected only a few times. Here the CDR3 reads CATSRDPGQLHNEQFF. In nucleotides, the CDR3 is TGTGCCACCAGCAGGGATCCGGGACAACTCCACAATGAGCAGTTCTTC. V gene TRBV15 combines with J gene TRBJ2-1, with D possibly TRBD1 on 6 matching bases. Germline V CDR1 and CDR2: LNHNV, YYDKDF (reference sequence). V was shortened by 3 bases and J by 5 bases, with 17 bases between the two germline ends. CDR3 size: 16 residues.

The chain uses TRBV5-1 and TRBJ1-1; 7 positions match TRBD1. This CDR3 spans 15 amino acids. Germline V gene data show CDR1 as SGHRS and CDR2 as YFSETQ. V shed 4 bases, J shed 3 bases, and the junction held 9 bases outside the gene matches. The CDR3 here is CASSVGQAPHTEAFF. The CDR3, as DNA: TGCGCCAGCAGCGTTGGACAGGCTCCTCACACTGAAGCTTTCTTT. Using reference TRBV5-1 and TRBJ1-1 for the parts outside the CDR3, the full variable domain is KAGVTQTPRYLIKTRGQQVTLSCSPISGHRSVSWYQQTPGQGLQFLFEYFSETQRNKGNFPGRFSGRQFSNSRSEMNVSTLELGDSALYLCASSVGQAPHTEAFFGQGTRLTVV.

The V and J genes are TRBV9 and TRBJ1-2; TRBD1 matches 10 bases. This CDR3 has 17 amino acids. CDR1 and CDR2 from the germline V gene are SGDLS and YYNGEE. With 4 bases clipped from V and 4 bases from J, the junction kept 13 bases outside the gene matches. In DNA form, the CDR3 reads TGTGCCAGCAGCTCCCGGGACAGGGGTTTGATTAGCTATGGCTACACCTTC. Its protein is CASSSRDRGLISYGYTF.

V gene TRBV19 combines with J gene TRBJ1-1, with 9 bases fitting TRBD1. The V gene end was trimmed by 5 bases and the J gene end by 1 base; junction bases not matched to a gene: 2. CDR1 is LNHDA, CDR2 SQIVND, per germline (reference sequence). The CDR3 runs to 14 residues. The CDR3 sequence is CASSVTGGNTEAFF. The CDR3 region has the DNA TGTGCCAGTAGTGTGACAGGGGGGAACACTGAAGCTTTCTTT.

V and J are TRBV7-9 and TRBJ2-1; no clear D gene. The CDR3 sequence is 13 residues long. The germline V gene has CDR1 SEHNR and CDR2 FQNEAQ (reference sequence). With 4 bases removed from V and 7 bases from J, the gap between germline ends came to 11 bases. Here the CDR3 DNA reads TGTGCCAGCAGCTCCCTGCTAGGGAATGAGCAGTTCTTC. This translates into CASSSLLGNEQFF. Complete variable domain (other parts from reference TRBV7-9 and TRBJ2-1): DTGVSQNPRHKITKRGQNVTFRCDPISEHNRLYWYRQTLGQGPEFLTYFQNEAQLEKSRLLSDRFSAERPKGSFSTLEIQRTEQGDSAMYLCASSSLLGNEQFFGPGTRLTVL.

This clone was recorded once. V and J are TRBV11-3 and TRBJ2-5; 8 nucleotides align to TRBD1. The V gene end was trimmed by 5 bases and the J gene end by 0 bases; junction bases not matched to a gene: 11. This CDR3 has 17 amino acids. Germline-derived CDR1 and CDR2 are SGHNT and YENEEA. Here the CDR3 reads CASSPLSRGPYQETQYF. CDR3 nucleotides: TGTGCCAGCAGCCCTCTGAGCAGGGGGCCGTACCAAGAGACCCAGTACTTC.

V usage is TRBV7-2 and J usage is TRBJ2-2; D remains ambiguous. Trimming cost V 0 bases and J 3 bases, with 5 bases left between them. This CDR3 is 14 amino acids long. Looked up from germline, CDR1 is SGHTA and CDR2 is FQGNSA. The CDR3 DNA reads TGTGCCAGCAGCTTAGCCTGGTACACCGGGGAGCTGTTTTTT. It specifies CASSLAWYTGELFF.

The chain uses TRBV6-1 and TRBJ1-3; no firm D call. V lost 6 bases and J 0 bases, leaving 12 bases between the germline ends. The V gene's germline CDR1 is MNHNS and CDR2 SASEGT. CDR3 length equals 15 residues. CDR3 sequence (DNA): TGTGCCAGCAGCGCCCAGCCCAACTCTGGAAACACCATATATTTT. Protein: CASSAQPNSGNTIYF.